This T cell receptor (beta chain) was sequenced for a study of T cells in women clearing cervical HPV infection. CDR3 length: 15 residues. CDR1 and CDR2 (germline): LNHDA, SQIVND (reference sequence). Concerning this clone itself: The CDR3 extends 3 residues past the end of the read, so its final part is completed from the germline J gene.

The data were produced by immunoSEQ multiplex PCR, yet TCRdb's version contains in-frame clones alone and is incomplete. In all, the sample yields around 30,000 clones. The sample taken for sequencing was blood buffy coat. This chain connects TRBV19 to TRBJ1-2, with D possibly TRBD1 on 6 matching bases. This receptor was taken from a woman between 18 and 70 years old with a cervical HPV16 infection that either progressed to CIN3+ or cleared (not recorded which). CDR3 sequence: CASSIAQGQHYDYTF. The sequenced part of the CDR3 DNA is TGTGCCAGTAGTATAGCCCAGGGACAACATTACGAC.